In its sample, the clone carrying this T cell receptor (beta chain) was seen a few times. What it binds is not known. The sample originates from a study of T-cell reconstitution after alpha-beta-depleted transplantation in children. Study-wide findings and caveats: It was surviving recipient T cells and thymic progenitors that gave some patients high TCRbeta diversity at day 60. One year post-transplant, T-cell counts and diversity were largely derived from T cells produced anew.

The authors prepared the TCRbeta library with unique molecular identifiers. TCRdb ran MiXCR on the PCR reads and lists one entry per CDR3 protein. The sample has around 190,000 distinct CDR3 sequences, under 8.5% seen once; the top ten hold around 5%. The specimen was PBMCs, collected before TCRalphabeta/CD19-depleted stem cell transplant. The receptor was derived from a boy younger than 10 with acute lymphoblastic leukemia, due to receive a stem cell transplant.

CDR3 in amino acids: CASSPGTENTEAFF. The DNA for the CDR3 is TGTGCCAGCAGTCCCGGGACAGAGAACACTGAAGCTTTCTTT. V and J are TRBV27 and TRBJ1-1; 7 positions agree with TRBD1. Unmatched junction bases numbered 4, after V lost 5 bases and J lost 1 base. The germline gives CDR1 MNHEY, CDR2 SMNVEV (reference sequence). The CDR3 runs to 14 residues.